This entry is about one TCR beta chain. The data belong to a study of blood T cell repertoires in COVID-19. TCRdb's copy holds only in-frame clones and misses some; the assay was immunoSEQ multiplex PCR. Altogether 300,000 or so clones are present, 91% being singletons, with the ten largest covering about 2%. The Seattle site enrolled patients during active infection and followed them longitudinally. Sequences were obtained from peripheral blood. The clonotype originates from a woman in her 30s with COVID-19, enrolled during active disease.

As DNA, the CDR3 is TGTGCCAGCAGCATCAGCGGGGCGATCTACGAGCAGTACTTC. Protein sequence: CASSISGAIYEQYF. This chain connects TRBV7-9 to TRBJ2-7; 7 nucleotides agree with TRBD2. Germline V gene data show CDR1 as SEHNR and CDR2 as FQNEAQ (reference sequence). The CDR3 spans 14 residues. V was pared by 5 bases and J by 3 bases, with 7 bases of the junction left unmatched.